The following is a TCR beta chain sequence with its context. As yet, its antigen is unknown. Trimming took off 3 bases at V and 5 bases at J, with 24 bases between the two ends. The CDR3 contains 18 residues. Germline CDR1 and CDR2: SGHRS and YFSETQ. The entry originates in a study of early T cells in non-severe SARS-CoV-2 infection. Study details: The chains were unpaired, and the sequenced material was bulk RNA from unsorted whole blood. Findings of the study overall: VDJdb matching, biased toward anti-spike CD8 responses, missed private and CD4 specificities.

Individual cDNA molecules carried attached unique molecular identifiers. A single record per CDR3 protein comes from TCRdb applying MiXCR to the 5' RACE reads. The table lists roughly 72,000 distinct CDR3 sequences, roughly 13% of them singletons. The clonotype comes from an adult who was a healthcare worker with PCR-confirmed SARS-CoV-2 infection or an uninfected control (not recorded which). V and J are TRBV5-1 and TRBJ2-1; D uncertain. The sample was whole blood. CDR3 in amino acids: CASSSLSAPDGEHNEQFF. The DNA of the CDR3 is TGCGCCAGCAGCTCCCTCTCGGCCCCAGACGGTGAACACAATGAGCAGTTCTTC.